The 15 T cell receptor beta chains reported below all come from one sample, sequenced in a study of T cells in Graves' hyperthyroidism and ophthalmopathy. Template material for amplifying TCR beta CDR3 regions consisted of RNA transcripts. The HTBI primer set served for first-round RT-PCR of the TCR CDR3. TCRdb re-called the multiplex PCR reads through MiXCR, storing one row per CDR3 protein. The sample records about 500,000 distinct CDR3 sequences, around 15% being singletons. The material sequenced was blood. These receptors all stem from a young woman with Graves' hyperthyroidism.

This clonotype has ten or more counts. The chain recombines TRBV27 with TRBJ1-1; weak D call: TRBD1 (5 bases). Germline V gives CDR1 MNHEY, CDR2 SMNVEV (reference sequence). The CDR3 contains 13 residues. Deletions cut 7 bases from V and 1 base from J, with 10 bases between. CDR3 region: CASKRGTNTEAFF. In nucleotides, the CDR3 is TGTGCCAGCAAGAGGGGAACGAACACTGAAGCTTTCTTT.

This clonotype was detected many times. The CDR3 nucleotides read TGTGCCAGCAGAAACTCGATTATGGCGGAGCAGTTCTTC. This sequence encodes CASRNSIMAEQFF. The V gene is TRBV6-2 or TRBV6-3, the J gene TRBJ2-1; D uncertain. This CDR3 has 13 amino acids. V was shortened by 6 bases and J by 10 bases, with 16 bases between the two germline ends. The germline gives CDR1 MNHEY, CDR2 SVGEGT.

The J gene is TRBJ2-5, the V gene TRBV24-1; D perhaps matches TRBD1 (6 bases). Looked up from germline, CDR1 is KGHDR and CDR2 is SFDVKD. Trimming cost V 3 bases and J 6 bases, with 16 bases left between them. The CDR3 extends over 15 amino acids. In DNA, the CDR3 is TGTGCCACCAGTGATCCGAGGGCAGGGGAAAAGACCCAGTACTTC. Amino acids: CATSDPRAGEKTQYF.

This clonotype was counted only a few times. The J gene is TRBJ2-5, the V gene TRBV6-2 or TRBV6-3; 7 bases align to TRBD2. Germline CDR1 reads MNHEY; CDR2 reads SVGEGT. The CDR3 runs 16 residues. The V segment lost 6 bases and the J segment 5 bases; nucleotides outside the gene matches: 15. The DNA of the CDR3 is TGTGCCAGCAGGCCCCTCCCCGGGAGGAGGTCGGAGACCCAGTACTTC. Its protein is CASRPLPGRRSETQYF.

The sample holds many counts of this clonotype. This rearrangement joins TRBV6-1 to TRBJ1-6; 8 nucleotides match TRBD1. The J segment lost 0 bases and the V segment lost 5 bases, leaving 9 bases of the junction unmatched. The CDR3 covers 18 residues. The germline V gene encodes CDR1 MNHNS and CDR2 SASEGT. CDR3 sequence: CASSRGQDSSSYNSPLHF. The CDR3 DNA is TGTGCCAGCAGTAGGGGACAGGACTCTAGCTCCTATAATTCACCCCTCCACTTT.

This clonotype was recorded many times. The chain couples TRBV2 to TRBJ2-3; TRBD1 or TRBD2 may be the D gene (5 bases each). Germline V gene data show CDR1 as SNHLY and CDR2 as FYNNEI. The CDR3 spans 14 residues. V was pared by 7 bases and J by 2 bases, with 13 bases between. In DNA form, the CDR3 reads TGTGCCAGCATCCCCGGGACGTCCACAGATACGCAGTATTTT. Protein sequence: CASIPGTSTDTQYF.

This clonotype has more than one count but fewer than ten. The genes are TRBV6-2 or TRBV6-3 and TRBJ2-4; TRBD1 matches 11 bases. The CDR3 runs to 15 residues. V was clipped by 0 bases and J by 9 bases; unmatched bases: 4. CDR1 is MNHEY and CDR2 is SVGEGT in the germline V gene. As DNA, the CDR3 is TGTGCCAGCAGTTACTCGAAGGGACAGGGGGGCATTCAGTACTTC. Protein: CASSYSKGQGGIQYF.

This clonotype was counted many times. The chain has TRBV18 and TRBJ2-3; no clear D gene. CDR1 is KGHSH, CDR2 LQKENI, per germline. Trimming removed 3 bases at V and 2 bases at J, with 12 bases between. The CDR3 spans 15 residues. The CDR3: CASSPPVSITDTQYF. DNA for the CDR3: TGTGCCAGCTCACCCCCGGTCAGTATCACAGATACGCAGTATTTT.

This clonotype appeared many times. V is TRBV30 and J is TRBJ1-5; 9 nucleotides agree with TRBD1. CDR1 and CDR2 from the germline V gene are GTSNPN and SVGIG (reference sequence). V gave up 0 bases and J gave up 7 bases; unmatched junction bases: 4. The CDR3 runs to 14 residues. The CDR3 is CAWSVLQGAQPQHF. The DNA for the CDR3 is TGTGCCTGGAGTGTATTACAGGGGGCGCAGCCCCAGCATTTT. Drawing the rest from reference TRBV30 and TRBJ1-5, the complete variable domain is SQTIHQWPATLVQPVGSPLSLECTVEGTSNPNLYWYRQAAGRGLQLLFYSVGIGQISSEVPQNLSASRPQDRQFILSSKKLLLSDSGFYLCAWSVLQGAQPQHFGDGTRLSIL.

This clonotype showed up many times. The chain has TRBV6-1 and TRBJ1-3; possibly TRBD1 for D (5 bases). From germline, CDR1 is MNHNS and CDR2 SASEGT. Deletions cut 7 bases from V and 0 bases from J, with 10 bases between. This CDR3 has 14 residues. The CDR3 reads CASKAGNSGNTIYF. The CDR3 nucleotides are TGTGCCAGCAAGGCAGGGAACTCTGGAAACACCATATATTTT.

This clonotype was observed a handful of times. The CDR3 loop reads CASSLGQASSYEQYF. The CDR3, as DNA: TGTGCCAGCAGCTTAGGACAGGCAAGCTCCTACGAGCAGTACTTC. V and J are TRBV7-9 and TRBJ2-7; D possibly corresponds to TRBD1 (6 bases). The CDR3 runs 15 residues. Per the germline V gene, CDR1 is SEHNR and CDR2 is FQNEAQ (reference sequence). The V end was cut by 1 base, the J end by 0 bases, with 10 bases between.

A note on this clonotype: This may be a read error: a much more frequent sequence differs by one nucleotide. The conserved phenylalanine or tryptophan normally closing the CDR3 is absent here, so this likely arose from a read error. The chain has TRBV6-1 and TRBJ2-3; 11 bases are shared with TRBD2. The CDR3 is made up of 18 amino acids. Germline CDR1 MNHNS, CDR2 SASEGT. The junction had 13 bases not matched to a gene; V was cut back by 3 bases and J by 5 bases. CDR3 protein: CASSDEGTSGLAGDTQYC. The CDR3 bases are TGTGCCAGCAGTGACGAAGGGACTAGCGGACTGGCGGGAGATACGCAGTATTGT.

This chain connects TRBV20-1 to TRBJ2-3, with 10 nucleotides matching TRBD1. This CDR3 comprises 15 residues. J gave up 6 bases and V 2 bases, and 8 bases lay outside the gene matches. Germline assignment: CDR1 DFQATT and CDR2 SNEGSKA (reference sequence). For the CDR3, the DNA is TGCAGTGCTAGAAAAATTGACAGGGGGCGGGATACGCAGTATTTT. This sequence encodes CSARKIDRGRDTQYF.

In its sample, this clonotype was seen many times. This rearrangement joins TRBV19 to TRBJ2-1; possible D gene TRBD2, 6 bases. From germline, CDR1 is LNHDA and CDR2 SQIVND (reference sequence). The V end was cut by 5 bases, the J end by 0 bases, with 11 bases between. CDR3 length: 15 amino acids. The CDR3 DNA reads TGTGCCAGTAGTGTAGGCGGGACCTCCTACAATGAGCAGTTCTTC. Protein sequence: CASSVGGTSYNEQFF.

This clonotype was counted between two and nine times. The chain links TRBV29-1 to TRBJ2-2, with 8 bases that match TRBD1. The CDR3 has 13 residues. From germline, CDR1 is SQVTM and CDR2 ANQGSEA. After removal of 4 bases from V and 6 bases from J, the junction contained 4 bases not matched to a gene. The CDR3 reads CSVVAGGSGELFF. CDR3 coding DNA: TGCAGCGTTGTCGCAGGGGGCTCCGGGGAGCTGTTTTTT.